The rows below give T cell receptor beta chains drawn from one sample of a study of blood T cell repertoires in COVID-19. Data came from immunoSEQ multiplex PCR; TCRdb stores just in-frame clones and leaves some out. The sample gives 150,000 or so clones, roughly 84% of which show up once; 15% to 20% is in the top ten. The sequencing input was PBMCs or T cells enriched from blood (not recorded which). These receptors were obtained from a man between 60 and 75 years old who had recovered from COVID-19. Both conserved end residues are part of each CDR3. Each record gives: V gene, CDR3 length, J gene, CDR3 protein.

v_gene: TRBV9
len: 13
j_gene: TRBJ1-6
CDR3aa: CASSVRENSPLHF

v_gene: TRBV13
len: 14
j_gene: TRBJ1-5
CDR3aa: CASSSTGGNQPQHF

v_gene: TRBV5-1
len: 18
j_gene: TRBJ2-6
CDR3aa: CASSLFGWQGLGANVLTF

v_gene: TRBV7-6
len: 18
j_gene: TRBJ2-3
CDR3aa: CASSLARGGTGVADTQYF

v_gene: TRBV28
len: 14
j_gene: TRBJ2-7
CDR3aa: CASSLTGGGDEQYF

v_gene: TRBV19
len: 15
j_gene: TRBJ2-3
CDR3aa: CASRTSGDSTDTQYF

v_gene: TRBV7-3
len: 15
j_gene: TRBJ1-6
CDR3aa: CASSSGTGQNSPLHF

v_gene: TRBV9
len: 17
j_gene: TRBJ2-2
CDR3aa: CASSALGREGNTGELFF

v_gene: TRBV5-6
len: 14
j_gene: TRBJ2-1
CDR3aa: CASSLAGSGNEQFF

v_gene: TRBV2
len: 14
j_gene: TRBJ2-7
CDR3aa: CASSRSWGPYEQYF

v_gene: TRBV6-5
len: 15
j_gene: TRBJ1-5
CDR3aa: CASAVGITEDQPQHF

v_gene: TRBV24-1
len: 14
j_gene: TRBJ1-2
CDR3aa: CATSDPGTFYGYTF

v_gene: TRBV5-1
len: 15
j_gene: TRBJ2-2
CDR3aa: CASSLRQGATGELFF

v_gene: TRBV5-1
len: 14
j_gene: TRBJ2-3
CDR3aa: CASGQGGGTDTQYF

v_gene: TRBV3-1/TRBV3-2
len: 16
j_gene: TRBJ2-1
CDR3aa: CASSQSWGTAYNEQFF

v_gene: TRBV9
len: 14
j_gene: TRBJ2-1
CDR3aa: CASSVGGVYNEQFF

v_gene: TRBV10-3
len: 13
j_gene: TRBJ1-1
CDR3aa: CAISAQGFTEAFF

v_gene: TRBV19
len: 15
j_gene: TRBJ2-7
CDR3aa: CASSISTSGVYEQYF

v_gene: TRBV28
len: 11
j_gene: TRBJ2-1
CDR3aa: CASSDRGLEFF

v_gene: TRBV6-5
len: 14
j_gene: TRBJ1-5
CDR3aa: CASNLGGGNQPQHF

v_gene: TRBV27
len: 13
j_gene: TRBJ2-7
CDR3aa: CASLDQGAYEQYF

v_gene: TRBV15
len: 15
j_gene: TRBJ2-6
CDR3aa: CATSIDRAGANVLTF

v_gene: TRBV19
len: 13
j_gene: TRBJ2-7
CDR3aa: CASRGQYPYEQYF

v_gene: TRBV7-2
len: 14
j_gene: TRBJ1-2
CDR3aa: CASSSAEQEYGYTF

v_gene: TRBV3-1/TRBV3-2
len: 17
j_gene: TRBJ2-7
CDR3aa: CASSLSSRTRGEYEQYF

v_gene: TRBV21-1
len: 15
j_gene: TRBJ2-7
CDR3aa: CASSKDRAPNYEQYF

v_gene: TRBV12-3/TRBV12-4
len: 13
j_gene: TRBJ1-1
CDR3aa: CASSWDTRYEAFF

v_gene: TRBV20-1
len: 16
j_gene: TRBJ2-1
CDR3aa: CSASGLAGGPGNEQFF

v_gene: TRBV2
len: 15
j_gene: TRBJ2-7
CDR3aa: CASRATASGGNEQYF

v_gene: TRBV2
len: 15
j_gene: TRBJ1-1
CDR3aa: CASSSAGQLNTEAFF

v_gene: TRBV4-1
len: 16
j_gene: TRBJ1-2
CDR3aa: CASRRAREGSNYGYTF

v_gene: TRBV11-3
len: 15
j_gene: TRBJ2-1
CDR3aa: CASSLGVGTLNEQFF

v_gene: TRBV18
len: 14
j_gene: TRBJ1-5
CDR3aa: CASSTGSSNQPQHF

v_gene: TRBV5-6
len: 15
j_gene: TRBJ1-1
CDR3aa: CASSFRTGVNTEAFF